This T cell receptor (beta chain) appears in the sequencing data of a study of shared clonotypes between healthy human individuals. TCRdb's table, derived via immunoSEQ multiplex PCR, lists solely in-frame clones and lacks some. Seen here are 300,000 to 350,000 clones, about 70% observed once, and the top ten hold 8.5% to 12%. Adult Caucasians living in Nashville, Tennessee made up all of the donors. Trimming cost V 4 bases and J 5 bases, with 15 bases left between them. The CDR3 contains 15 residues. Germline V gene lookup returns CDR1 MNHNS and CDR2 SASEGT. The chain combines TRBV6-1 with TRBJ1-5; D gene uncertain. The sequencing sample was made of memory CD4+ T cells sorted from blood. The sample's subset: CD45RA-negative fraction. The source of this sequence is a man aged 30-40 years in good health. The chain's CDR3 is CASSAPSLFYQPQHF. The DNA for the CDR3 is TGTGCCAGCAGTGCGCCTTCATTATTCTATCAGCCCCAGCATTTT.